This T cell receptor (beta chain) was identified in a study of blood T cell repertoires in COVID-19 (dated by TCRdb to 2020 to 2022). Notes on the research overall: Samples from collaborators originated in the United States, Italy and Spain and spanned both the acute and convalescent phases of COVID-19. Subjects who had been exposed to COVID-19, were actively infected with it, or had recovered from it provided the deeply sampled blood TCRbeta repertoires that made up the dataset. Samples were obtained from the ongoing ImmuneRACE study (first 160 participants) and from 1,254 subjects provided by 6 global collaborators. The repertoires were made available in a free public database intended to serve as a resource for research on the immune response to SARS-CoV-2. The sample metadata nearly always contained a de-identified subject ID, COVID-19 status, age in years and sex. The material from the prospective study consisted of cDNA or gDNA derived from T cells, B-cell-depleted T cells, or PBMCs. Where available, HLA class I and class II types were taken from metadata supplied by the sample provider and were not determined by assay-based typing. What the study reported, not specific to this receptor: The quantity of clinical and demographic metadata differed by source and by participant and was supplied without curation.

Turning to this clone: The clone's antigen remains unknown. No much larger clone exists at a distance of one base, and base qualities are not known.

TCRbeta CDR3 regions were amplified from genomic DNA using the immunoSEQ Assay, a bias-controlled multiplex PCR. In the paper's pipeline: The number of nucleated cells in each sample was estimated from the amplification of reference gene primers within the assay. To quantify the absolute abundance of each unique TCRbeta CDR3 rearrangement, sequence reads were collapsed and filtered. Productive Simpson clonality was computed per sample as the square root of Simpson's diversity index over productive rearrangements. Entries here come from immuneACCESS through TCRdb and include only in-frame sequences with V and J called. Some clones fail to appear in such tables; in the studies checked, an unresolved V gene covers under half of the shortfall, and the cause of the remainder is unknown. D and trimming come from the DNA, and the V and J calls and clone size come from that table. The sample table records 85,000 to 95,000 clones; approximately 75% of these occur just once. 14% of the sample goes to the ten largest clones.

Relative to germline, V is 5 bases shorter and J is 7 bases shorter, with 11 bases between their ends. The germline V gene supplies CDR1 SGHRS and CDR2 YFSETQ. Including the terminal cysteine and phenylalanine, the CDR3 comprises 12 residues. Only CDR3 DNA remains: 36 bases, in frame from the first base. The collaborating institutions used their own protocols to collect whole blood in K2EDTA tubes. Collaborator samples were shipped for TCRbeta analysis as frozen whole blood, isolated PBMCs, or DNA extracted from either sample type. The sequence is built from TRBV5-1 and TRBJ2-3; D gene: possibly TRBD2, on 6 matching bases. The sample comprised peripheral blood. The sequence derives from a woman aged 80 or over with acute or convalescent COVID-19. The bases read TGCGCCAGCAGGACGGGACTCCATACGCAGTATTTT. Its translation is CASRTGLHTQYF.